This TCR beta chain was identified in a study of shared clonotypes between healthy human individuals. This clone was found once. What it binds is unknown. Ten immunoSEQ deep assay plates were used to sequence the DNA of unsorted PBMCs. Per the original methods: ImmunoSEQ output held junction-only sequences without quality scores, so filtering differed. Assay: immunoSEQ multiplex PCR; the TCRdb copy retains only in-frame clones and omits some. V and J calls and clone size are as listed in that table; D and trimming were resolved from the DNA. The data show about 490,000 clones, more than 65% seen once. Study-wide results and caveats: Only a few donors were included, so the genetic and exposure-history diversity represented was limited.

The CDR3 sequence is 15 residues long. J was trimmed by 7 bases and V by 4 bases; bases with no gene match: 10. The germline CDR1 and CDR2 sequences are MGHRA and YSYEKL. This clonotype originated in a woman aged 40-49 years in good health. Some clones in this sample may be carry-over from other donors' samples. The rearrangement links TRBV4-1 to TRBJ2-7; 10 bases line up with TRBD1. What was sequenced was PBMCs. The CDR3 spells CASSLTGTGAREQYF. CDR3 DNA sequence: TGCGCCAGCAGCCTTACCGGGACAGGGGCGAGGGAGCAGTACTTC.